This entry concerns a single T cell receptor beta chain. What it recognizes is unknown. The data belong to a study of beta chain features in type 1 diabetes. The overall study: Patients were similar to healthy donors in age and gender (as well as in cell yields). Points from the study as a whole: Patients with type 1 diabetes carried fewer insertions and had more deletions at their VDJ junctions. For patients, the naive, central memory and Treg TCRB repertoires appeared more alike than for healthy donors. Whatever favoring of shorter templates PCR might show would apply equally to patients and controls. People with Type 1 diabetes carried modestly yet significantly shorter TCRB CDR3s in all four CD4+ subsets.

Since all of the isolated RNA was reverse transcribed, expressed TCRB transcripts were what got sequenced. Some clones are missing from TCRdb's copy, which holds only in-frame ones; the method was immunoSEQ multiplex PCR. Of approximately 260,000 clones listed, roughly 20% were seen once; the top ten hold around 0.028%. Germline V lookup: CDR1 LGHNA, CDR2 YSLEER. V shed 4 bases and J shed 1 base, with 11 bases lying between them. CDR3 length equals 15 residues. The sample was naive CD4+ T cells from blood. The rearrangement joins TRBV4-3 to TRBJ2-1; tentatively, D is TRBD2 (6 bases). The sequence was obtained from a woman between 35 and 50 years old with type 1 diabetes. The CDR3 reads CASSPTSLSYNEQFF. For the CDR3, the DNA is TGCGCCAGCAGCCCCACTAGCTTATCCTACAATGAGCAGTTCTTC.